The 19 T cell receptor beta chains presented below share a single source sample, sequenced in a study of blood T cell repertoires in COVID-19. Assay used: immunoSEQ multiplex PCR; TCRdb lists only in-frame clones, some missing. The sample has some 230,000 clones, 75% to 90% seen once. The sample was peripheral blood. These receptors all come from a woman of 80 years or more with COVID-19, enrolled during active disease.

V gene TRBV3-1 (or the pseudogene TRBV3-2) combines with J gene TRBJ1-6; D gene ambiguous. Trimming cost V 5 bases and J 8 bases, with 25 bases left between them. The CDR3 spans 18 residues. Germline V gene sequence: CDR1 LGHDT, CDR2 YNNKEL (reference sequence). CDR3 amino acids: CASSDRCPISYSYSPLHF. CDR3 sequence (DNA): TGTGCCAGCAGCGATCGTTGTCCCATTTCATACTCATATTCACCCCTCCACTTT.

This chain links TRBV18 with TRBJ1-4, with 7 bases matching TRBD1. V shed 2 bases and J 4 bases; nucleotides not matched to a gene: 1. CDR1 KGHSH and CDR2 LQKENI come from the germline V gene. The CDR3 is 14 amino acids. CDR3 loop: CASSPGTVNEKLFF. For the CDR3, the DNA is TGTGCCAGCTCACCAGGGACAGTTAATGAAAAACTGTTTTTT. Based on the CDR3 plus reference TRBV18 and TRBJ1-4, the full variable domain is NAGVMQNPRHLVRRRGQEARLRCSPMKGHSHVYWYRQLPEEGLKFMVYLQKENIIDESGMPKERFSAEFPKEGPSILRIQQVVRGDSAAYFCASSPGTVNEKLFFGSGTQLSVL.

This clone was seen a single time. The chain carries TRBV5-6 and TRBJ2-1; D perhaps matches TRBD2 (5 bases). Trimming cost V 5 bases and J 9 bases, with 21 bases left between them. The CDR3 consists of 15 residues. CDR1 is SGHDT and CDR2 is YYEEEE in the germline V gene. CDR3 sequence: CASSPRLGVGVEQFF. CDR3 coding DNA: TGTGCCAGCAGTCCGCGACTCGGGGTTGGGGTTGAGCAGTTCTTC.

J is TRBJ1-1 and V is TRBV5-1; weak D call: TRBD1 (6 bases). There are 13 residues in the CDR3. Germline CDR1 reads SGHRS; CDR2 reads YFSETQ. V lost 6 bases and J lost 4, with 13 bases in between. CDR3 region: CASTSQGGTEAFF. The CDR3 DNA reads as TGCGCCAGCACGTCTCAAGGGGGCACTGAAGCTTTCTTT.

The rearrangement joins TRBV27 to TRBJ2-5, with D perhaps TRBD1 (5 bases). Trimming took 0 bases from V and 5 from J, leaving 13 bases between them. The CDR3 sequence is 15 residues long. Germline V gene lookup returns CDR1 MNHEY and CDR2 SMNVEV (reference sequence). The CDR3 sequence: CASSLSTAKGETQYF. CDR3 sequence (DNA): TGTGCCAGCAGTTTATCGACAGCTAAGGGGGAGACCCAGTACTTC.

The chain recombines TRBV5-1 with TRBJ2-3; D is undetermined. The CDR3 spans 13 residues. Germline V CDR1 and CDR2: SGHRS, YFSETQ. V gave up 0 bases and J gave up 7 bases, with 9 bases separating them. The CDR3 reads CASSLALQNTQYF. In nucleotides, the CDR3 is TGCGCCAGCAGCTTGGCCTTGCAGAATACGCAGTATTTT.

This rearrangement joins TRBV28 to TRBJ1-2; 10 bases map to TRBD1. Germline values: CDR1 MDHEN, CDR2 SYDVKM. V lost 7 bases to trimming and J lost 4 bases; unmatched junction nucleotides: 9. This CDR3 comprises 15 residues. CDR3 bases: TGTGCCAGCACTATGGGACAGGGGCTATTCTATGGCTACACCTTC. Translated: CASTMGQGLFYGYTF.

This rearrangement joins TRBV7-2 to TRBJ1-2; TRBD1 matches at 9 bases. This CDR3 contains 16 residues. The V gene's germline CDR1 is SGHTA and CDR2 FQGNSA. V lost 5 bases to trimming and J lost 6 bases; unmatched junction nucleotides: 13. Here the CDR3 reads CASSPPGQGFQDGYTF. The CDR3 DNA reads TGTGCCAGCAGCCCCCCGGGACAGGGATTTCAGGATGGCTACACCTTC.

A few counts support this clone. Here the CDR3 DNA reads TGTGCCAGCAGCGCCGGCGGTAGCGGGATCTCTGGCAATGAGCAGTTCTTC. Amino acid sequence: CASSAGGSGISGNEQFF. V gene TRBV9 combines with J gene TRBJ2-1; 8 bases fit TRBD2. The CDR3 has 17 amino acids. V shed 3 bases and J 6 bases; nucleotides not matched to a gene: 14. Germline CDR1 is SGDLS and CDR2 is YYNGEE.

The chain joins TRBV10-1 to TRBJ1-5; no definite D call. Germline V gene lookup returns CDR1 WNHNN and CDR2 SYGVQD (reference sequence). The CDR3 is 18 residues long. The germline V and J ends were trimmed by 2 bases and 0 bases, with 17 bases remaining between them. CDR3 sequence reads: CASSEAKKRLDSNQPQHF. The CDR3 nucleotides are TGCGCCAGCAGTGAGGCAAAGAAGAGACTGGATAGCAATCAGCCCCAGCATTTT.

Comments on this clone: Relative to the germline gene, one junction end is altered; a read error may explain this. This chain joins TRBV7-9 and TRBJ2-2; 9 bases match TRBD2. The length of the CDR3 is 17 residues. Germline loops: CDR1 SEHNR, CDR2 FQNEAQ (reference sequence). CDR3 in amino acids: CASSFVSGGTKTGELFF. CDR3 bases: TGTGCCAGCAGCTTTGTTAGCGGGGGAACGAAAACCGGGGAGCTGTTTTTT.

This clone was found once. The chain carries TRBV30 and TRBJ1-3; D gene uncertain. The V end was cut by 2 bases, the J end by 8 bases, with 7 bases between. Germline CDR1 is GTSNPN and CDR2 is SVGIG (reference sequence). The CDR3 is 11 amino acids. The CDR3 spells CAWSTRDTIYF. The CDR3 nucleotides are TGTGCCTGGAGTACCCGGGACACCATATATTTT.

This clone was found a few times. The J gene is TRBJ1-4, the V gene TRBV9; TRBD1 matches at 7 bases. The CDR3 extends over 16 amino acids. Trimming cost V 3 bases and J 7 bases; bases outside gene matches: 12. Germline V CDR1 and CDR2: SGDLS, YYNGEE. CDR3 amino acids: CASSALEGGTGEKLFF. The CDR3 region has the DNA TGTGCCAGCAGCGCTTTAGAAGGGGGCACTGGTGAAAAACTGTTTTTT.

The rearrangement uses TRBV7-9 and TRBJ2-2; possibly TRBD1 for D (6 bases). The CDR3 loop spans 13 amino acids. Germline V gene lookup returns CDR1 SEHNR and CDR2 FQNEAQ (reference sequence). V was trimmed by 1 base and J by 7 bases, leaving 7 bases between them. The CDR3 sequence is CASSLEGVGELFF. The CDR3 DNA follows: TGTGCCAGCAGCTTAGAGGGGGTCGGGGAGCTGTTTTTT.

The chain combines TRBV28 with TRBJ2-7; perhaps TRBD2 as D (5 bases). Germline CDR1 MDHEN, CDR2 SYDVKM. The germline V and J ends were trimmed by 10 bases and 3 bases, with 13 bases remaining between them. The CDR3 spans 12 residues. CDR3 amino acids: CAISGGHYEQYF. CDR3 bases: TGTGCCATAAGTGGCGGGCACTACGAGCAGTACTTC.

V usage is TRBV5-1 and J usage is TRBJ1-3, with D unclear. Germline values: CDR1 SGHRS, CDR2 YFSETQ. Trimming removed 0 bases at V and 0 bases at J, with 13 bases between. CDR3 length: 17 residues. The CDR3 DNA is TGCGCCAGCAGCTTGGATTCCTACGTTAACTCTGGAAACACCATATATTTT. As protein: CASSLDSYVNSGNTIYF.

The V call is TRBV15, the J call TRBJ1-2, with TRBD1 matching 9 bases. Unmatched junction bases numbered 10, after V lost 3 bases and J lost 5 bases. CDR3 length: 16 residues. Per the germline V gene, CDR1 is LNHNV and CDR2 is YYDKDF (reference sequence). CDR3 residues: CATSSRTGALGYGYTF. The DNA of the CDR3 is TGTGCCACCAGCAGCCGGACAGGGGCCTTAGGGTATGGCTACACCTTC.

The V and J genes are TRBV12-3 or TRBV12-4 and TRBJ2-2; TRBD2 matches 8 bases. This CDR3 has 13 residues. The ends lost 10 bases at V and 4 bases at J; junction bases unmatched: 5. CDR3 DNA sequence: TGTGCCACGGCGGGGGGTAGCACCGGGGAGCTGTTTTTT. As protein: CATAGGSTGELFF.

The genes are TRBV11-2 and TRBJ2-1; TRBD1 aligns across 8 bases. After removal of 3 bases from V and 5 bases from J, the junction contained 6 bases not matched to a gene. The germline gives CDR1 SGHAT, CDR2 FQNNGV. CDR3 length: 15 amino acids. CDR3 in amino acids: CASSLTTGANNEQFF. The CDR3 region has the DNA TGTGCCAGCAGCTTGACGACAGGGGCAAACAATGAGCAGTTCTTC.